This TCR beta chain comes out of a study of CD8 T cells in Susac syndrome. V lost 0 bases and J lost 6, with 8 bases in between. There are 14 residues in the CDR3. Looked up from germline, CDR1 is MNHEY and CDR2 is SVGEGT. With random hexamers, about 0.5 to 1 ug RNA was reverse transcribed. Via MiXCR, TCRdb re-called the immunoSEQ multiplex PCR reads, giving one row per CDR3 protein. The sample yields some 180,000 distinct CDR3 sequences, 85% to 95% seen once. Material: CD4+ T cells from PBMCs. V is TRBV6-2 or TRBV6-3 and J is TRBJ2-2; D ambiguous. This TCR derives from a human donor with Susac syndrome. The CDR3 coding sequence is TGTGCCAGCAGTTACTCTGGTATGCCCGGGGAGCTGTTTTTT. This sequence encodes CASSYSGMPGELFF.